This TCR beta chain comes out of a study of blood T cell repertoires in COVID-19. Across the study: Donors in the United States, Italy and Spain gave samples during acute or convalescent COVID-19. PBMCs, B-cell-depleted T cells, or T cells provided the cDNA or gDNA that made up the material.

Authors' processing steps: The authors estimated nucleated cell counts from reference gene primer amplification. Sequencing used immunoSEQ multiplex PCR; TCRdb keeps in-frame clones, though not all of them. That table furnishes V, J and clone size, whereas the DNA furnished D and trimming. In the table there are more than 75,000 clones, around 80% of which are singletons. Trimming left V 1 base short and J 2 bases short, with 9 bases between. Germline V gene sequence: CDR1 SGHTA, CDR2 FQGNSA. The CDR3 has 14 amino acids. The material sequenced was peripheral blood. The origin of this receptor is a man in his 60s with acute or convalescent COVID-19. The chain has TRBV7-2 and TRBJ2-7, with D possibly being TRBD2 (7 bases). CDR3 sequence: CASSLEGGAYEQYF. CDR3 DNA: TGTGCCAGCAGCTTAGAGGGGGGGGCCTACGAGCAGTACTTC. Looking up the rest from reference TRBV7-2 and TRBJ2-7 gives the full variable domain: GAGVSQSPSNKVTEKGKDVELRCDPISGHTALYWYRQSLGQGLEFLIYFQGNSAPDKSGLPSDRFSAERTGGSVSTLTIQRTQQEDSAVYLCASSLEGGAYEQYFGPGTRLTVT.